Detailed here is one T cell receptor (beta chain). Sequencing was performed with immunoSEQ multiplex PCR; in TCRdb, only in-frame clones are kept and a portion is missing. The sample records 65,000 to 85,000 clones, about 86% being singletons. The data derive from a study of OX40 agonist ivuxolimab in advanced cancers. Looking at the study overall: Patients were given ivuxolimab, an antibody that agonizes OX40 (CD134).

CDR1 is LNHDA, CDR2 SQIVND, per germline (reference sequence). This CDR3 region has 14 residues. V lost 9 bases and J 7 bases, leaving 18 bases between the germline ends. The rearrangement links TRBV19 to TRBJ1-4; no definite D call. Here the sequenced sample was CD4+ or CD8+ T cells sorted from blood, taken in a trial of the OX40 agonist ivuxolimab. The clonotype originates from an adult with an advanced solid tumor such as melanoma, head and neck, liver or kidney cancer. The CDR3: CASTNPGIFEKLFF. Here the CDR3 DNA reads TGTGCCAGCACGAACCCGGGGATTTTTGAAAAACTGTTTTTT.